The entry below gives a single TCR beta chain sequence along with its context. Its target is not known. Produced via immunoSEQ multiplex PCR; TCRdb's table is partial and in-frame only. Among 100,000 to 150,000 clones listed, approximately 91% were seen once. This sample was taken from a study of T cell responses to AZD1222 COVID-19 vaccine. Study outcomes and limitations: Among spike-specific TCRs, nearly half reportedly target unmutated variant regions.

This receptor was taken from an adult who received the AZD1222 COVID-19 vaccine. The sample in question was peripheral blood, obtained 28 days after the second AZD1222 dose.

CDR3 in amino acids: CATSDLSRGKFF. CDR3 in DNA: TGTGCCACCAGTGATTTGAGCAGGGGGAAGTTCTTC. The chain has TRBV24-1 and TRBJ2-1; 7 nucleotides line up with TRBD1. The CDR3 is made up of 12 amino acids. Germline values: CDR1 KGHDR, CDR2 SFDVKD. Trimming took 0 bases from V and 14 from J; bases not matched to a gene: 3.